Each of the 12 T cell receptor beta chains below was sequenced from the same sample in a study of cytomegalovirus exposure and HLA in healthy donors. The PCR contained 60 Vbeta and 13 Jbeta primers. Only in-frame clones appear in the TCRdb table, and some are missing; sequencing was by immunoSEQ multiplex PCR. The table includes about 170,000 clones, 75% to 90% detected once. Sequenced material: PBMCs. The receptors were gathered from a woman between 50 and 59 years old in good health and CMV-seropositive.

V and J are TRBV6-6 and TRBJ1-2; 8 bases map to TRBD1. The V segment lost 5 bases and the J segment 6 bases; nucleotides outside the gene matches: 11. Looked up from germline, CDR1 is MNHNY and CDR2 is SVGAGI (reference sequence). The CDR3 is made up of 15 amino acids. The CDR3 loop reads CASSPPGQVSHGYTF. In DNA form, the CDR3 reads TGTGCCAGCAGTCCCCCGGGACAGGTCTCCCATGGCTACACCTTC.

This clone has just a few counts. The chain combines TRBV18 with TRBJ2-7; 7 nucleotides agree with TRBD2. The germline V gene encodes CDR1 KGHSH and CDR2 LQKENI. J gave up 1 base and V 3 bases, and 3 bases lay outside the gene matches. The CDR3 contains 14 residues. The CDR3 sequence is CASSPELASYEQYF. DNA of the CDR3: TGTGCCAGCTCACCGGAACTAGCGTCCTACGAGCAGTACTTC.

This chain joins TRBV28 and TRBJ2-5; D gene unclear. Per the germline V gene, CDR1 is MDHEN and CDR2 is SYDVKM. This CDR3 is built from 13 residues. The V gene lost 4 bases and the J gene lost 2 bases, with 8 bases spanning the gap. CDR3 in amino acids: CASSYALQETQYF. The DNA for the CDR3 is TGTGCCAGCAGTTACGCCCTACAAGAGACCCAGTACTTC.

The chain combines TRBV29-1 with TRBJ2-7; D may be TRBD1 (6 bases). V lost 3 bases and J 3 bases, leaving 15 bases between the germline ends. This CDR3 contains 14 residues. Germline CDR1 SQVTM, CDR2 ANQGSEA. This CDR3 is CSVENREKSYEQYF. Here the CDR3 DNA reads TGCAGCGTTGAGAACAGGGAGAAGAGCTACGAGCAGTACTTC.

CDR3: CASSLPGVRSTEAFF. The CDR3 DNA follows: TGTGCCAGCAGCTTGCCGGGGGTTCGGAGCACTGAAGCTTTCTTT. The rearrangement uses TRBV5-4 and TRBJ1-1, with D possibly matching TRBD1 (5 bases). Germline CDR1 is SGHNT and CDR2 is YYREEE (reference sequence). Trimming took off 1 base at V and 4 bases at J, with 14 bases between the two ends. This CDR3 spans 15 amino acids. The complete variable domain, with remaining parts taken from reference TRBV5-4 and TRBJ1-1, reads ETGVTQSPTHLIKTRGQQVTLRCSSQSGHNTVSWYQQALGQGPQFIFQYYREEENGRGNFPPRFSGLQFPNYSSELNVNALELDDSALYLCASSLPGVRSTEAFFGQGTRLTVV.

The CDR3, as DNA: TGTGCCAGTAGTATAGTTGCAGGGATGGGCTCCTACGAGCAGTACTTC. It translates to CASSIVAGMGSYEQYF. J is TRBJ2-7 and V is TRBV19; D possibly corresponds to TRBD1 (5 bases). Germline V gives CDR1 LNHDA, CDR2 SQIVND (reference sequence). Trimming removed 1 base from V and 0 bases from J, with 13 bases in between. This CDR3 comprises 16 residues.

V is TRBV18 and J is TRBJ2-2; TRBD2 agrees at 7 bases. Germline assignment: CDR1 KGHSH and CDR2 LQKENI. The CDR3 runs 17 residues. V lost 8 bases, J lost 3 bases, and 15 bases stayed unmatched. The CDR3 DNA is TGTGCCAGCACAAGACCAAGTCCTAGCGGTCACACCGGGGAGCTGTTTTTT. This gives the protein CASTRPSPSGHTGELFF.

This rearrangement joins TRBV7-2 to TRBJ2-5; D remains unclear. Looked up from germline, CDR1 is SGHTA and CDR2 is FQGNSA. V was trimmed by 1 base and J by 4 bases, leaving 7 bases between them. This CDR3 is 13 amino acids long. The chain's CDR3 is CASSLDSRETQYF. CDR3 bases: TGTGCCAGCAGCTTAGACTCACGAGAGACCCAGTACTTC. Variable domain in full (rest from reference TRBV7-2 and TRBJ2-5): GAGVSQSPSNKVTEKGKDVELRCDPISGHTALYWYRQSLGQGLEFLIYFQGNSAPDKSGLPSDRFSAERTGGSVSTLTIQRTQQEDSAVYLCASSLDSRETQYFGPGTRLLVL.

This chain links TRBV4-1 with TRBJ1-1, with 12 bases lining up with TRBD1. J lost 3 bases, V lost 6 bases, and 5 bases had no gene match. This CDR3 contains 15 residues. Germline lookup yields CDR1 MGHRA and CDR2 YSYEKL. CDR3 sequence: CASRGTGGLDTEAFF. The CDR3 DNA is TGCGCCAGCAGGGGGACAGGGGGCTTGGACACTGAAGCTTTCTTT.

This clone was found a few times. This chain uses TRBV6-6 with TRBJ1-2; D perhaps matches TRBD1 (5 bases). Germline CDR1 and CDR2: MNHNY and SVGAGI (reference sequence). CDR3 length: 16 residues. V shed 5 bases and J shed 5 bases, with 21 bases lying between them. The CDR3 loop reads CASSQGRGAVGYGYTF. The CDR3 coding sequence is TGTGCCAGCAGTCAAGGGCGTGGGGCGGTAGGTTATGGCTACACCTTC.

The CDR3 is CASSTSPGETQYF. In nucleotides, the CDR3 is TGTGCCAGTAGTACCTCTCCGGGTGAGACCCAGTACTTC. The rearrangement uses TRBV19 and TRBJ2-5; the D is unclear. Germline-derived CDR1 and CDR2 are LNHDA and SQIVND (reference sequence). V gave up 4 bases and J gave up 5 bases, with 11 bases separating them. The length of the CDR3 is 13 residues.

The table lists this clone with a few counts. The chain recombines TRBV7-9 with TRBJ2-1; 11 bases line up with TRBD2. Germline trimming cut 3 bases from V and 2 bases from J; bases unmatched to any gene: 9. The CDR3 consists of 18 residues. Germline CDR1 SEHNR, CDR2 FQNEAQ (reference sequence). The CDR3 coding sequence is TGTGCCAGCAGCTTCCCACTAGCGGGAGTTGGGACCTACAATGAGCAGTTCTTC. Translated, it gives CASSFPLAGVGTYNEQFF.